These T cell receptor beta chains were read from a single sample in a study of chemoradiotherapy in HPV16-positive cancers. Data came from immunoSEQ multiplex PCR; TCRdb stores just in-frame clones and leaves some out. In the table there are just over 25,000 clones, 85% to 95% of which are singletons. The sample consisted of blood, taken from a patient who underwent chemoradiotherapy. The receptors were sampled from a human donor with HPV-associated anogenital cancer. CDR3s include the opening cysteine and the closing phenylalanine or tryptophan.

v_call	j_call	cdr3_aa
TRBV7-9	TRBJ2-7	CASSLGTSGTYEQYF
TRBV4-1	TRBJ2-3	CASSLDGADRGGGAVDTQYF
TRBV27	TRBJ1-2	CATSKTSNYGYTF
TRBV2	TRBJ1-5	CATTGGKGSQPQHF
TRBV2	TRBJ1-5	CASSEGGQNQPQHF
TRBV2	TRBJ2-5	CASSDIVGETQYF
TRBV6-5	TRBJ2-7	CASSSRLRQYF
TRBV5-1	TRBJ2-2	CASSLTGTTNTGELFF
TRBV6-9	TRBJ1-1	CASSYAFMNTEAFF
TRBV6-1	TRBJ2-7	CASSVTSGYPSSYEQYF
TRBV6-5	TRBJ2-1	CASRPGDRGYNEQFF
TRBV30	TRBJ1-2	CAWNKGSPEDYGYTF
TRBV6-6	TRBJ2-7	CASSYGGISYEQYF
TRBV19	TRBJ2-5	CASSFQGSQETQYF
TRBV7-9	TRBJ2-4	CASSLVADGKNIQYF
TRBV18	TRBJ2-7	CASSPQVNGYEQYF
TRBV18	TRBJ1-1	CASSRTANTEAFF
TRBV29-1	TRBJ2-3	CSVVFTDTQYF
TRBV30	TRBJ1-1	CAWRDRGKGTEAFF
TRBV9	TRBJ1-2	CASSVEAGGYGYTF
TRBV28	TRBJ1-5	CASSSPHGGNQPQHF
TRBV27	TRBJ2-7	CASSLGGQPYEQYF
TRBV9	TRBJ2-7	CASSERTGTFEQYF
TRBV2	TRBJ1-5	CASGWDTYQPQHF